These 2 T cell receptor beta chains were sequenced from one sample in a study of T cell responses to AZD1222 COVID-19 vaccine. The protocol was immunoSEQ multiplex PCR, while the TCRdb copy is restricted to in-frame clones and leaves out a portion. This sample has some 170,000 clones, with 70% to 90% found just once. This material consisted of peripheral blood, taken 28 days after the second dose of the MenACWY control vaccine. These receptor sequences come from an adult who received the MenACWY meningococcal vaccine as a control.

The chain employs TRBV19 and TRBJ1-1; 9 positions match TRBD1. The length of the CDR3 is 16 residues. With 9 bases clipped from V and 2 bases from J, the junction kept 13 bases outside the gene matches. CDR1 is LNHDA, CDR2 SQIVND, per germline (reference sequence). CDR3 loop: CASQQGAGYYNTEAFF. The CDR3 nucleotides are TGTGCCAGCCAACAGGGGGCCGGGTATTATAACACTGAAGCTTTCTTT. The full variable domain, its missing parts supplied by reference TRBV19 and TRBJ1-1, is DGGITQSPKYLFRKEGQNVTLSCEQNLNHDAMYWYRQDPGQGLRLIYYSQIVNDFQKGDIAEGYSVSREKKESFPLTVTSAQKNPTAFYLCASQQGAGYYNTEAFFGQGTRLTVV.

In the case of this clone: At one of its ends the junction is not consistent with the germline gene, which may arise from a read error. This chain connects TRBV11-2 to TRBJ2-5; D might be TRBD2 (6 bases). The CDR3 is 12 residues long. The V gene's germline CDR1 is SGHAT and CDR2 FQNNGV. The CDR3 protein is CASSHQRVPSHF. CDR3 in DNA: TGTGCCAGCAGCCATCAGCGGGTCCCCTCTCACTTC.